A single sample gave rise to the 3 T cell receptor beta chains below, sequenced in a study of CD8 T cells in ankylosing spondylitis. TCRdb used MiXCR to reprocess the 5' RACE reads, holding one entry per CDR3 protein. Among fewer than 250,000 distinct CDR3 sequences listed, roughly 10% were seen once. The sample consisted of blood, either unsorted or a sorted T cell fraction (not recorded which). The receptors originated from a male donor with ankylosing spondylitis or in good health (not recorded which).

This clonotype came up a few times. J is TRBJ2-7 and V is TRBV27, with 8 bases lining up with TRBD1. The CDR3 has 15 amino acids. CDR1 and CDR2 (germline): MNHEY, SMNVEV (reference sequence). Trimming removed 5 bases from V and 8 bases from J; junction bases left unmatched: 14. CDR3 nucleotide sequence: TGTGCCAGCAGTCTCCAGGGGGCGACTAGTGTACAGCAGTACTTC. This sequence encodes CASSLQGATSVQQYF.

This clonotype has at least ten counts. The CDR3 loop is CSAPRTSGANEQFF. The CDR3 DNA sequence: TGCAGTGCGCCTCGGACTAGCGGGGCCAATGAGCAGTTCTTC. The rearrangement joins TRBV20-1 to TRBJ2-1; 12 bases align to TRBD2. The CDR3 contains 14 residues. With V trimmed by 6 bases and J by 6 bases, 6 bases remained unmatched. CDR1 is DFQATT and CDR2 is SNEGSKA in the germline V gene (reference sequence).

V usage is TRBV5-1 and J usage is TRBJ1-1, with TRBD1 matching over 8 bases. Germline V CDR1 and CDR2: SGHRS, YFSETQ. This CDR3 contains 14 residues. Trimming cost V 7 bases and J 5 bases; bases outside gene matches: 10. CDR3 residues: CASGPQGARTEAFF. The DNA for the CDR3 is TGCGCCAGCGGCCCCCAGGGGGCGAGGACTGAAGCTTTCTTT.